Following are 3 T cell receptor beta chains from one sample sequenced in a study of blood T cell repertoires in COVID-19. The method was immunoSEQ multiplex PCR; TCRdb's version includes in-frame clones alone and lacks a portion of them. The sample has 150,000 to 200,000 clones; 85% to 90% are singletons. The specimen sequenced was peripheral blood. The origin of the receptors is a woman between 65 and 79 years old with acute or convalescent COVID-19.

The rearrangement uses TRBV6-2 or TRBV6-3 and TRBJ2-7; 10 bases match TRBD2. This CDR3 is built from 17 residues. The V gene end was trimmed by 5 bases and the J gene end by 4 bases; junction bases not matched to a gene: 14. Germline CDR1 is MNHEY and CDR2 is SVGEGT. The CDR3 sequence: CASSHDPSGSKLYEQYF. CDR3 coding DNA: TGTGCCAGCAGTCACGACCCTAGCGGGAGCAAGTTATACGAGCAGTACTTC.

The chain couples TRBV10-3 to TRBJ2-2; the match to TRBD1 covers 8 bases. This CDR3 comprises 16 residues. Germline V gene sequence: CDR1 ENHRY, CDR2 SYGVKD. V lost 3 bases to trimming and J lost 1 base; unmatched junction nucleotides: 4. This CDR3 reads CAISDRTGRNTGELFF. The CDR3 region has the DNA TGTGCCATCAGTGACCGGACAGGGAGGAACACCGGGGAGCTGTTTTTT.

The chain carries TRBV30 and TRBJ1-5, with no clear D. CDR1 GTSNPN and CDR2 SVGIG come from the germline V gene (reference sequence). CDR3 length: 14 residues. The ends were cut back, 3 bases at V and 0 bases at J, with 9 bases in the middle. DNA for the CDR3: TGTGCCTGGAGACAGCCATCTAGCAATCAGCCCCAGCATTTT. This encodes CAWRQPSSNQPQHF. Full variable domain (rest looked up from reference TRBV30 and TRBJ1-5): SQTIHQWPATLVQPVGSPLSLECTVEGTSNPNLYWYRQAAGRGLQLLFYSVGIGQISSEVPQNLSASRPQDRQFILSSKKLLLSDSGFYLCAWRQPSSNQPQHFGDGTRLSIL.